Each of the 32 T cell receptor beta chains below was sequenced from the same sample in a study of T cell responses to AZD1222 COVID-19 vaccine. Profiling relied on immunoSEQ multiplex PCR, and the TCRdb table lists in-frame clones only, not all of them. Of about 170,000 clones in the sample, more than 80% were seen once. This sample comprised peripheral blood, obtained on day 0 of AZD1222 vaccination. The receptors originated from an adult in good health.

The chain recombines TRBV28 with TRBJ1-2; the match to TRBD1 covers 7 bases. The germline V gene encodes CDR1 MDHEN and CDR2 SYDVKM. The CDR3 is 12 residues long. The V segment lost 8 bases and the J segment 5 bases; nucleotides outside the gene matches: 5. CDR3 in amino acids: CASVDRAYGYTF. The CDR3 DNA reads TGTGCCAGCGTAGACAGGGCTTATGGCTACACCTTC.

CDR3 protein: CASSLGLGLAINEQFF. Written as DNA, the CDR3 is TGCGCCAGCAGCTTGGGCCTAGGACTAGCAATCAATGAGCAGTTCTTC. V gene TRBV5-1 combines with J gene TRBJ2-1, with 8 bases identical to TRBD2. CDR1 SGHRS and CDR2 YFSETQ come from the germline V gene. This CDR3 is 16 amino acids long. V lost 0 bases and J lost 6; bases outside the gene matches: 8.

This chain uses TRBV4-1 with TRBJ1-1; TRBD1 might be the D (5 bases). In germline, CDR1 is MGHRA, CDR2 YSYEKL. The CDR3 length is 14 residues. Trimming left V 2 bases short and J 0 bases short, with 7 bases between. The CDR3 DNA is TGCGCCAGCAGCCAAAAGGGGATGAACACTGAAGCTTTCTTT. Translation: CASSQKGMNTEAFF.

The gene calls are TRBV3-1 (or the pseudogene TRBV3-2) and TRBJ2-4; D may be TRBD1 or TRBD2 (5 bases each). Germline V gives CDR1 LGHDT, CDR2 YNNKEL (reference sequence). V dropped 2 bases and J dropped 3 bases, with 14 bases sitting between them. This CDR3 comprises 16 residues. The CDR3 reads CASSQPFGADKNIQYF. DNA for the CDR3: TGTGCCAGCAGCCAACCCTTCGGGGCGGACAAAAACATTCAGTACTTC.

V gene TRBV3-1 (or the pseudogene TRBV3-2) combines with J gene TRBJ1-2, with D possibly being TRBD1 (5 bases). The CDR3 runs 13 residues. Trimming pared 5 bases from V and 6 bases from J, leaving 13 bases between. The V gene's germline CDR1 is LGHDT and CDR2 YNNKEL (reference sequence). CDR3 amino acids: CASSGRGVHGYTF. CDR3 in DNA: TGTGCCAGCAGCGGTCGGGGGGTGCATGGCTACACCTTC.

This clone is a singleton in its sample. This sequence joins TRBV11-3 and TRBJ1-4, with D possibly TRBD1 on 6 matching bases. The length of the CDR3 is 13 residues. Germline V gene lookup returns CDR1 SGHNT and CDR2 YENEEA. V lost 4 bases, J lost 7 bases, and 10 bases lay in between. Here the CDR3 DNA reads TGTGCCAGCAGCTCGTCGACAGGTGAAAAACTGTTTTTT. Residues: CASSSSTGEKLFF.

CDR3 sequence (DNA): TGTGCCAGCAGCCCCTACAATGAGCAGTTCTTC. Translation: CASSPYNEQFF. The chain combines TRBV27 with TRBJ2-1, with D unclear. The CDR3 runs 11 residues. Deletions cut 6 bases from V and 2 bases from J, with 2 bases between. The germline CDR1 and CDR2 sequences are MNHEY and SMNVEV (reference sequence).

This clone came up a few times. V gene TRBV4-1 combines with J gene TRBJ2-3, with a possible D match to TRBD2 (6 bases). V shed 1 base and J shed 7 bases, with 12 bases lying between them. This CDR3 region has 14 residues. Germline V gives CDR1 MGHRA, CDR2 YSYEKL. The CDR3: CASSQAGETNTQYF. CDR3 nucleotide sequence: TGCGCCAGCAGCCAAGCGGGGGAAACGAATACGCAGTATTTT.

This clone was seen just once. The chain has TRBV6-5 and TRBJ2-3; a weak D match, TRBD2 (5 bases). Trimming cost V 8 bases and J 2 bases, with 8 bases left between them. The germline CDR1 and CDR2 sequences are MNHEY and SVGAGI. This CDR3 contains 12 residues. The CDR3 loop reads CASRGNTDTQYF. The CDR3 DNA is TGTGCCAGCCGGGGAAACACAGATACGCAGTATTTT.

The chain joins TRBV7-8 to TRBJ1-1, with D maybe TRBD1 (6 bases). Trimming removed 0 bases at V and 1 base at J, with 12 bases between. Germline assignment: CDR1 SGHVS and CDR2 FQNEAQ. The CDR3 loop spans 16 amino acids. The CDR3 reads CASSLAQRTANTEAFF. CDR3 bases: TGTGCCAGCAGCTTAGCGCAAAGGACAGCGAACACTGAAGCTTTCTTT.

This chain connects TRBV6-5 to TRBJ1-5; D uncertain. Trimming stripped 0 bases from V and 7 bases from J, with 7 bases between. The CDR3 sequence is 13 residues long. Germline loops: CDR1 MNHEY, CDR2 SVGAGI. CDR3 residues: CASSYSIRQPQHF. CDR3 DNA sequence: TGTGCCAGCAGTTACTCGATCAGGCAGCCCCAGCATTTT.

The J gene is TRBJ2-7, the V gene TRBV29-1; D gene uncertain. Deletions cut 4 bases from V and 4 bases from J, with 5 bases between. The germline V gene has CDR1 SQVTM and CDR2 ANQGSEA. The CDR3 has 10 amino acids. The CDR3 DNA sequence: TGCAGCGTTGTACAGTACGAGCAGTACTTC. Residues: CSVVQYEQYF.

The gene calls are TRBV29-1 and TRBJ1-1; D possibly corresponds to TRBD1 (6 bases). The ends were cut back, 4 bases at V and 6 bases at J, with 15 bases in the middle. Germline-derived CDR1 and CDR2 are SQVTM and ANQGSEA. This CDR3 contains 13 residues. CDR3 region: CSVVRGLAAEAFF. The CDR3 DNA is TGCAGCGTTGTCAGGGGTTTAGCAGCTGAAGCTTTCTTT.

V gene TRBV27 combines with J gene TRBJ1-1; D is perhaps TRBD1 (5 bases). Germline assignment: CDR1 MNHEY and CDR2 SMNVEV (reference sequence). V was shortened by 4 bases and J by 0 bases, with 12 bases between the two germline ends. The CDR3 has 15 residues. The CDR3 loop is CASSSRQSMNTEAFF. The CDR3, as DNA: TGTGCCAGCAGTTCGAGACAGAGTATGAACACTGAAGCTTTCTTT.

V and J are TRBV11-2 and TRBJ1-1, with D perhaps TRBD1 (5 bases). There are 14 residues in the CDR3. Trimming pared 3 bases from V and 7 bases from J, leaving 15 bases between. CDR1 is SGHAT and CDR2 is FQNNGV in the germline V gene. The CDR3 DNA sequence: TGTGCCAGCAGCTTGTGCCGGGACCGAGATGAAGCTTTCTTT. Amino acid sequence: CASSLCRDRDEAFF.

This rearrangement joins TRBV6-5 to TRBJ1-2, with 11 bases that match TRBD1. Germline assignment: CDR1 MNHEY and CDR2 SVGAGI. The CDR3 has 15 amino acids. Trimming took 0 bases from V and 5 from J; bases not matched to a gene: 2. The CDR3 DNA sequence: TGTGCCAGCAGTTACTCGGACAGGGGGCTTTATGGCTACACCTTC. Its protein is CASSYSDRGLYGYTF.

The chain joins TRBV11-2 to TRBJ2-1; 14 bases fit TRBD2. The trim removed 6 bases at V and 6 bases at J, leaving 7 bases unmatched. The CDR3 is 16 residues long. Germline loops: CDR1 SGHAT, CDR2 FQNNGV. CDR3: CASRVGTSGSGNEQFF. The CDR3 coding sequence is TGTGCCAGCAGAGTAGGGACTAGCGGGAGCGGCAATGAGCAGTTCTTC.

The rearrangement links TRBV11-3 to TRBJ1-1; the match to TRBD1 covers 12 bases. V lost 6 bases and J lost 5; bases outside the gene matches: 4. CDR3 length equals 14 residues. Germline values: CDR1 SGHNT, CDR2 YENEEA. In DNA form, the CDR3 reads TGTGCCAGCAGTCCGGGACAGGGGGCTACTGAAGCTTTCTTT. Translated, it gives CASSPGQGATEAFF. The full variable domain, with the rest looked up from reference TRBV11-3 and TRBJ1-1, is EAGVVQSPRYKIIEKKQPVAFWCNPISGHNTLYWYLQNLGQGPELLIRYENEEAVDDSQLPKDRFSAERLKGVDSTLKIQPAELGDSAVYLCASSPGQGATEAFFGQGTRLTVV.

This clone was seen just once. The chain links TRBV19 to TRBJ2-1, with TRBD1 matching over 10 bases. J gave up 4 bases and V 9 bases, and 6 bases lay outside the gene matches. This CDR3 is built from 14 residues. Germline V gives CDR1 LNHDA, CDR2 SQIVND (reference sequence). The CDR3 reads CAREDRGGYNEQFF. CDR3 nucleotides: TGTGCCAGAGAGGACAGGGGGGGATACAATGAGCAGTTCTTC.

The rearrangement uses TRBV5-1 and TRBJ2-5; no definite D call. With 0 bases removed from V and 5 bases from J, the gap between germline ends came to 11 bases. There are 14 residues in the CDR3. Germline CDR1 SGHRS, CDR2 YFSETQ. The CDR3 DNA sequence: TGCGCCAGCAGCTTGGTCGGCAATGAGGAGACCCAGTACTTC. Translating it yields CASSLVGNEETQYF.

The chain combines TRBV15 with TRBJ1-1, with D possibly matching TRBD1 (6 bases). Per the germline V gene, CDR1 is LNHNV and CDR2 is YYDKDF (reference sequence). Trimming removed 0 bases from V and 6 bases from J, with 14 bases in between. CDR3 size: 15 residues. CDR3 sequence reads: CATSRDYRDGAEAFF. CDR3 coding DNA: TGTGCCACCAGCAGAGACTACAGGGACGGCGCTGAAGCTTTCTTT.

CDR3: CASSQDQYRNEKLFF. Written as DNA, the CDR3 is TGTGCCAGCAGCCAAGACCAATACAGGAATGAAAAACTGTTTTTT. V usage is TRBV4-2 and J usage is TRBJ1-4; the D gene is possibly TRBD1 (5 bases). The V end lost 0 bases, the J end lost 5 bases, and 10 bases lay between the germline ends. This CDR3 has 15 amino acids. Germline CDR1 is LGHNA and CDR2 is YNFKEQ.

The V call is TRBV5-4, the J call TRBJ2-7; 7 bases match TRBD2. The CDR3 is made up of 15 amino acids. Germline CDR1 is SGHNT and CDR2 is YYREEE (reference sequence). J lost 1 base, V lost 5 bases, and 9 bases had no gene match. The CDR3 protein is CASRPGGGESYEQYF. Written as DNA, the CDR3 is TGTGCCAGCAGGCCGGGGGGAGGGGAGTCCTACGAGCAGTACTTC.

The chain combines TRBV6-5 with TRBJ2-7; D is perhaps TRBD1 or TRBD2 (7 bases each). Germline CDR1 is MNHEY and CDR2 is SVGAGI. The ends were cut back, 6 bases at V and 4 bases at J, with 19 bases in the middle. CDR3 size: 15 residues. The chain's CDR3 is CASRGGGGAAYEQYF. CDR3 sequence (DNA): TGTGCCAGCAGAGGGGGAGGGGGCGCGGCATACGAGCAGTACTTC.

This clone came up once. The chain carries TRBV7-6 and TRBJ2-1, with D unclear. V was clipped by 6 bases and J by 4 bases, with 10 bases between them. The CDR3 is 13 amino acids. The germline CDR1 and CDR2 sequences are SGHVS and FNYEAQ. As DNA, the CDR3 is TGTGCCAGCAGTCCTAGGCAGTACAATGAGCAGTTCTTC. Translated, it gives CASSPRQYNEQFF.

CDR3 loop: CASSLSVQYEEKLFF. The CDR3 DNA reads TGTGCCAGCAGCTTATCCGTCCAATATGAGGAAAAACTGTTTTTT. The genes are TRBV7-8 and TRBJ1-4; D remains ambiguous. Between the trimmed V and J ends, which lost 2 bases and 8 bases, there was a span of 15 bases. The length of the CDR3 is 15 residues. Germline V CDR1 and CDR2: SGHVS, FQNEAQ.

The V call is TRBV27, the J call TRBJ1-2; D is possibly TRBD1 (5 bases). The germline V gene has CDR1 MNHEY and CDR2 SMNVEV (reference sequence). The CDR3 is made up of 15 amino acids. The V end was cut by 2 bases, the J end by 2 bases, with 12 bases between. The CDR3 nucleotides are TGTGCCAGCAGTTTAGGCTCAGGGAGAAACTATGGCTACACCTTC. Translating it yields CASSLGSGRNYGYTF.

The chain is built from TRBV9 and TRBJ1-1; no firm D call. CDR3 length: 13 residues. Germline V gene data show CDR1 as SGDLS and CDR2 as YYNGEE. Trimming took 5 bases from V and 5 from J, leaving 13 bases between them. The CDR3 sequence is CASRLWAGTEAFF. In DNA, the CDR3 is TGTGCCAGCAGGCTGTGGGCTGGGACTGAAGCTTTCTTT.

The genes are TRBV6-5 and TRBJ1-2, with a possible D match to TRBD1 (6 bases). The CDR3 extends over 14 amino acids. CDR1 and CDR2 from the germline V gene are MNHEY and SVGAGI. V dropped 5 bases and J dropped 3 bases, with 13 bases sitting between them. CDR3 protein: CASSRTGYDYGYTF. The CDR3 DNA follows: TGTGCCAGCAGTAGAACAGGGTATGACTATGGCTACACCTTC.

V usage is TRBV4-1 and J usage is TRBJ2-7, with TRBD1 identical over 8 bases. Per the germline V gene, CDR1 is MGHRA and CDR2 is YSYEKL. The junction had 7 bases not matched to a gene; V was cut back by 4 bases and J by 2 bases. The CDR3 totals 15 residues. CDR3 residues: CASSPQADRAYEQYF. DNA of the CDR3: TGCGCCAGCAGCCCCCAGGCGGACAGGGCCTACGAGCAGTACTTC.

The V gene is TRBV11-2, the J gene TRBJ2-7; D remains unclear. V shed 5 bases and J shed 2 bases, with 16 bases lying between them. The CDR3 covers 15 residues. Per the germline V gene, CDR1 is SGHAT and CDR2 is FQNNGV. This CDR3 is CASSPLSGGTYEQYF. CDR3 DNA sequence: TGTGCCAGCAGCCCCCTATCCGGCGGAACCTACGAGCAGTACTTC.

With regard to this clone: An end of the junction does not agree with germline; a read error may underlie this. The chain combines TRBV6-5 with TRBJ1-5, with D possibly matching TRBD1 (6 bases). CDR3 length: 13 residues. The germline CDR1 and CDR2 sequences are MNHEY and SVGAGI. The CDR3 spells CASSRGSHQPQHF. The CDR3 DNA reads TGTGCCAGCAGCAGGGGTAGCCATCAGCCCCAGCATTTT.